Presented here are 23 T cell receptor beta chains from one specimen sequenced in a study of CD8 T cells in Susac syndrome (dated by TCRdb to about 2019). To prepare the library, the immunoSEQ multiplex PCR assay was applied. RNA was extracted with the RNeasy kit and 0.5 to 1 ug was reverse transcribed using random hexamers. The public reads were run again by TCRdb, first through fastp at Q25 and then through MiXCR, and only productive beta chains were kept. Each entry merges the rows of one CDR3 protein and shows their most common DNA and genes. For this sample there are roughly 120,000 distinct CDR3 sequences; more than 85% appear just once. The ten largest clones capture about 0.087% of the sample. The source material was CD4+ T cells from PBMCs. The receptors were gathered from a human donor with multiple sclerosis.

The chain is built from TRBV19 and TRBJ1-1, with D hard to call. Trimming took off 7 bases at V and 5 bases at J, with 17 bases between the two ends. Germline loops: CDR1 LNHDA, CDR2 SQIVND (reference sequence). The CDR3 contains 14 residues. The CDR3 sequence is CASTTLVRGTEAFF. The DNA for the CDR3 is TGTGCCAGTACCACTCTCGTAAGAGGGACTGAAGCTTTCTTT.

This sequence joins TRBV3-1 and TRBJ2-1, with D perhaps matching TRBD1 or TRBD2 (5 bases each). Trimming pared 1 base from V and 3 bases from J, leaving 16 bases between. Germline V lookup: CDR1 LGHDT, CDR2 YNNKEL (reference sequence). The CDR3 runs 17 residues. CDR3 amino acids: CASSQARDRYVYNEQFF. In nucleotides, the CDR3 is TGTGCCAGCAGCCAAGCTCGGGACCGTTATGTCTACAATGAGCAGTTCTTC.

The chain links TRBV12-3 or TRBV12-4 to TRBJ1-6; TRBD1 agrees at 7 bases. The CDR3 covers 13 residues. The junction had 2 bases not matched to a gene; V was cut back by 7 bases and J by 5 bases. The CDR3 reads CASKGQNNSPLHF. The DNA of the CDR3 is TGTGCCAGCAAGGGACAGAATAATTCACCCCTCCACTTT.

V is TRBV4-2 and J is TRBJ2-5, with D perhaps being TRBD1 or TRBD2 (5 bases each). The CDR3 spans 16 residues. V lost 0 bases to trimming and J lost 2 bases, with 13 bases between them. Germline CDR1 is LGHNA and CDR2 is YNFKEQ. In nucleotides, the CDR3 is TGTGCCAGCAGCCAAGAAAGGGACGAGTGGCAAGAGACCCAGTACTTC. Translated: CASSQERDEWQETQYF.

This chain uses TRBV28 with TRBJ1-4, with D hard to call. Germline loops: CDR1 MDHEN, CDR2 SYDVKM. Trimming shortened V by 6 bases and J by 8 bases, and 16 bases separated the two germline ends. The CDR3 has 14 residues. CDR3: CASSEPGSGEKLFF. The CDR3 nucleotides read TGTGCCAGCAGCGAACCGGGCTCGGGGGAAAAACTGTTTTTT.

This clonotype was counted only a few times. The chain carries TRBV6-5 and TRBJ1-6; perhaps TRBD1 as D (6 bases). The V gene lost 2 bases and the J gene lost 13 bases, with 15 bases spanning the gap. The CDR3 runs to 14 residues. The germline CDR1 and CDR2 sequences are MNHEY and SVGAGI. The CDR3 DNA is TGTGCCAGCAGTTACGACAGGTCGAGGGTCCCCCTCCACTTT. Protein product: CASSYDRSRVPLHF.

V usage is TRBV7-6 and J usage is TRBJ1-2; D unresolved. In germline, CDR1 is SGHVS, CDR2 FNYEAQ. The CDR3 contains 13 residues. Deletions cut 11 bases from V and 5 bases from J, with 18 bases between. The CDR3: CAAPQTVAYGYTF. The DNA of the CDR3 is TGTGCCGCACCCCAGACGGTCGCTTATGGCTACACCTTC.

V is TRBV10-1 and J is TRBJ2-3, with D unclear. This CDR3 contains 15 residues. Per the germline V gene, CDR1 is WNHNN and CDR2 is SYGVQD (reference sequence). Trimming removed 0 bases at V and 0 bases at J, with 7 bases between. CDR3 sequence: CASSESSKSTDTQYF. The CDR3 DNA sequence: TGCGCCAGCAGTGAGTCTTCAAAGAGCACAGATACGCAGTATTTT.

The chain employs TRBV20-1 and TRBJ2-1; D is unresolved. The germline gives CDR1 DFQATT, CDR2 SNEGSKA (reference sequence). Trimming shortened V by 4 bases and J by 2 bases, and 15 bases separated the two germline ends. This CDR3 comprises 15 residues. DNA for the CDR3: TGCAGTGCTATACCTAACCCCCCGACCTACAATGAGCAGTTCTTC. Amino acid sequence: CSAIPNPPTYNEQFF.

V and J are TRBV7-3 and TRBJ2-1; TRBD1 or TRBD2 may be the D gene (5 bases each). Germline V gene lookup returns CDR1 SGHTA and CDR2 FQGTGA. The ends were cut back, 5 bases at V and 5 bases at J, with 10 bases in the middle. The CDR3 extends over 13 amino acids. The CDR3 region is CASSLGPNNEQFF. CDR3 DNA sequence: TGTGCCAGCAGCCTGGGACCAAACAATGAGCAGTTCTTC.

The J gene is TRBJ1-2, the V gene TRBV28; D gene ambiguous. CDR1 and CDR2 from the germline V gene are MDHEN and SYDVKM. Trimming left V 2 bases short and J 8 bases short, with 9 bases between. This CDR3 comprises 12 residues. CDR3 protein: CASSLITKGYTF. For the CDR3, the DNA is TGTGCCAGCAGTTTAATTACAAAAGGCTACACCTTC.

J is TRBJ1-1 and V is TRBV10-1, with 7 bases matching TRBD1. The length of the CDR3 is 14 residues. V dropped 2 bases and J dropped 5; count of bases not matched to a gene: 5. Germline V lookup: CDR1 WNHNN, CDR2 SYGVQD (reference sequence). The CDR3 is CASSETGVWTEAFF. In DNA, the CDR3 is TGCGCCAGCAGTGAGACAGGGGTTTGGACTGAAGCTTTCTTT.

The CDR3 coding sequence is TGTGCCAGCGGCAATTTAGTTGCGGGGGGAGTGGAGACCCAGTACTTC. Its protein product is CASGNLVAGGVETQYF. The V and J genes are TRBV5-6 and TRBJ2-5, with TRBD2 matching 8 bases. V lost 7 bases, J lost 5 bases, and 16 bases stayed unmatched. The CDR3 has 16 amino acids. Germline loops: CDR1 SGHDT, CDR2 YYEEEE.

This chain connects TRBV29-1 to TRBJ1-2, with a possible D match to TRBD1 (6 bases). V lost 7 bases and J lost 3, with 12 bases in between. From germline, CDR1 is SQVTM and CDR2 ANQGSEA. The CDR3 totals 12 residues. The CDR3: CSAAGTHYGYTF. The CDR3, as DNA: TGCAGCGCGGCCGGGACACACTATGGCTACACCTTC.

The chain uses TRBV30 and TRBJ1-1; TRBD1 might be the D (6 bases). Trimming removed 2 bases from V and 6 bases from J, with 16 bases in between. The CDR3 covers 14 residues. CDR1 is GTSNPN, CDR2 SVGIG, per germline (reference sequence). CDR3 sequence reads: CAWSPRGGIAEAFF. As DNA, the CDR3 is TGTGCCTGGAGTCCCAGGGGAGGGATCGCTGAAGCTTTCTTT.

This sequence joins TRBV6-1 and TRBJ1-5, with 7 bases aligning to TRBD1. Germline-derived CDR1 and CDR2 are MNHNS and SASEGT. The J segment lost 0 bases and the V segment lost 6 bases, leaving 8 bases of the junction unmatched. The CDR3 totals 16 residues. The CDR3 DNA reads TGTGCCAGCAGCCGGACAGGACAAAATAGCAATCAGCCCCAGCATTTT. Its translation is CASSRTGQNSNQPQHF.

The chain employs TRBV12-3 or TRBV12-4 and TRBJ1-6; no definite D call. V lost 3 bases, J lost 9 bases, and 21 bases lay in between. This CDR3 spans 17 amino acids. The CDR3 coding sequence is TGTGCCAGCAGTTTTGTTGTGAGCTGGAGGAGCTTTTCACCCCTCCACTTT. It yields the protein CASSFVVSWRSFSPLHF.

The chain recombines TRBV3-1 with TRBJ2-4; 11 positions agree with TRBD1. The junction had 2 bases not matched to a gene; V was cut back by 1 base and J by 6 bases. The CDR3 is made up of 15 amino acids. Germline V gives CDR1 LGHDT, CDR2 YNNKEL (reference sequence). The CDR3 DNA sequence: TGTGCCAGCAGCCAAGCCGGGACAGGGGGAAACATTCAGTACTTC. This encodes CASSQAGTGGNIQYF.

The gene calls are TRBV6-1 and TRBJ2-3; 9 bases match TRBD1. V shed 4 bases, J shed 5 bases, and the junction held 13 bases outside the gene matches. Germline V gene sequence: CDR1 MNHNS, CDR2 SASEGT. This CDR3 is built from 17 residues. The chain's CDR3 is CASSARDRVKARDTQYF. CDR3 in DNA: TGTGCCAGCAGTGCCCGGGACAGGGTAAAGGCAAGAGATACGCAGTATTTT.

This chain uses TRBV13 with TRBJ1-1, with 7 positions matching TRBD1. CDR1 and CDR2 from the germline V gene are PRHDT and FYEKMQ (reference sequence). This CDR3 comprises 16 residues. V trimming: 0 bases; J trimming: 2 bases; junction bases outside the gene matches: 6. The CDR3 is CASSLGDREPNTEAFF. The CDR3 bases are TGTGCCAGCAGCTTAGGTGACAGGGAACCAAACACTGAAGCTTTCTTT.

V and J are TRBV5-6 and TRBJ2-3; D tentatively fits TRBD1 or TRBD2 (5 bases each). The CDR3 consists of 14 residues. V lost 0 bases and J 8 bases, leaving 13 bases between the germline ends. From germline, CDR1 is SGHDT and CDR2 YYEEEE. CDR3 residues: CASSLEVRGSTQYF. CDR3 DNA sequence: TGTGCCAGCAGCTTGGAGGTGAGGGGCAGTACGCAGTATTTT.

The chain is built from TRBV7-2 and TRBJ1-2; D remains ambiguous. Per germline, CDR1 SGHTA and CDR2 FQGNSA. The V end was cut by 2 bases, the J end by 4 bases, with 11 bases between. This CDR3 spans 14 amino acids. The CDR3, as DNA: TGTGCCAGCAGCTTACCCTCACGGGGCTATGGCTACACCTTC. Translation gives CASSLPSRGYGYTF.

This sequence joins TRBV6-2 or TRBV6-3 and TRBJ1-5, with D possibly being TRBD1 (6 bases). The CDR3 totals 15 residues. The germline V gene encodes CDR1 MNHEY and CDR2 SVGEGT. V dropped 8 bases and J dropped 0 bases, with 14 bases sitting between them. CDR3 nucleotide sequence: TGTGCCAGCGTAGGGGGAGGGAGTAGCAATCAGCCCCAGCATTTT. Its translation is CASVGGGSSNQPQHF.